The clone carrying this T cell receptor (beta chain) has only a few counts. This entry belongs to a study of Graves' ophthalmopathy and Graves' hyperthyroidism. Using RNA transcripts, the TCR beta CDR3 regions were amplified. Following a first-round RT-PCR that used HTBI primers, a second-round multiplex PCR was carried out. From the multiplex PCR reads, TCRdb called clonotypes with MiXCR, one entry per CDR3 protein. Of about 740,000 distinct CDR3 sequences in the sample, 40% were seen once. The CDR3 spans 15 residues. CDR1 is KGHDR, CDR2 SFDVKD, per germline. V trimming: 3 bases; J trimming: 5 bases; junction bases outside the gene matches: 3.

The sequence was collected from an adult man with Graves' ophthalmopathy. The rearrangement uses TRBV24-1 and TRBJ1-5, with 10 bases that match TRBD1. The sequencing sample was made of peripheral blood. CDR3 in DNA: TGTGCCACCAGTGATGAGGGGACAGGGGATCAGCCCCAGCATTTT. It encodes CATSDEGTGDQPQHF.